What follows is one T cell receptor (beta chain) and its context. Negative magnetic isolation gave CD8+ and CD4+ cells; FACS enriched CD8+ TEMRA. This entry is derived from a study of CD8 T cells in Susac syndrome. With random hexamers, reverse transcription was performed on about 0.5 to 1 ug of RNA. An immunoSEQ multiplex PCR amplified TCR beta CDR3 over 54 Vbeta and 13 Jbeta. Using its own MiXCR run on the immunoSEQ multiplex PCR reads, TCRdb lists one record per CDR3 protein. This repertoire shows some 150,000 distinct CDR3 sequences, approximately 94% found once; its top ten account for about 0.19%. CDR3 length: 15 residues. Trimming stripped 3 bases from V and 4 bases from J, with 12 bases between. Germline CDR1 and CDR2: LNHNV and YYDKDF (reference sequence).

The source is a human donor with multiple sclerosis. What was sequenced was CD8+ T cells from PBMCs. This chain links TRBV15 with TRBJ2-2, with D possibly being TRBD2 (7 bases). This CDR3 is CATSSEGGTTGELFF. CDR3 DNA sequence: TGTGCCACCAGCAGCGAGGGGGGGACCACCGGGGAGCTGTTTTTT. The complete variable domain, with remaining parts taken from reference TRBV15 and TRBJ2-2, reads DAMVIQNPRYQVTQFGKPVTLSCSQTLNHNVMYWYQQKSSQAPKLLFHYYDKDFNNEADTPDNFQSRRPNTSFCFLDIRSPGLGDTAMYLCATSSEGGTTGELFFGEGSRLTVL.